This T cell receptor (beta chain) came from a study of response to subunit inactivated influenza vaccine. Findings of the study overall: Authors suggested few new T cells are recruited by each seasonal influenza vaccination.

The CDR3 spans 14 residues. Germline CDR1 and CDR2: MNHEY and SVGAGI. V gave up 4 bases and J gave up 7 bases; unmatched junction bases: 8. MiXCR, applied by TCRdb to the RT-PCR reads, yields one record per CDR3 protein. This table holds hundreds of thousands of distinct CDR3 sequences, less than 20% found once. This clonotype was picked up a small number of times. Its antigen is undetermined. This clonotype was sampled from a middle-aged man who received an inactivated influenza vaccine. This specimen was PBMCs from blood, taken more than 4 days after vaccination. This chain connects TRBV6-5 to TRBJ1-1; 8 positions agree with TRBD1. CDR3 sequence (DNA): TGTGCCAGCAGTTCGCCGGGACAGGCAATTGAAGCTTTCTTT. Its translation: CASSSPGQAIEAFF.